This T cell receptor (beta chain) came from a study of shared clonotypes between healthy human individuals (TCRdb year 2020). Describing the broader study: The cohort included a few men and two women between 18 and 49 years of age. For each donor, CD4 naive and CD4 memory were each run on three plates, CD8 naive on two plates, and CD8 memory on one plate. Each donor's leukapheresis produced roughly between about 0.8 and 8.9 billion PBMCs. To estimate repertoire size and how much clonotype sharing occurs between individuals, the study deeply sequenced the blood TCR repertoires of 5 or 6 healthy adults. Different laboratories and diverse techniques were used to prepare libraries and sequence TCR repertoires, to increase sequencing depth and limit assay-specific biases.

General findings and caveats noted by the study authors: Incomplete sequencing was indicated by rarefaction of sorted-subset datasets, despite the large sequencing depth. Higher generation probabilities were observed for clonotypes shared by all four sorted-subset donors than for non-shared clonotypes. Naive subsets generally had larger estimated clonotype richness than memory subsets did. When a few donors were compared, the shared fraction of clonotypes was 5% to 6.5% for naive CD4, around 4% for naive CD8, 2.3% for memory CD4, and roughly 0.43% for memory CD8. Sampling was restricted to blood, and TCR repertoires in tissue are likely to differ from TCR repertoires in blood. The genetic and exposure-history diversity represented was limited by the small number of donors. Pairwise subsampling indicated that sequencing depth was expected to affect the degree of clonotype sharing among donors.

Donors were healthy HIV-negative adults with no recently reported acute infections or vaccinations. Every donor was a Caucasian adult residing in Nashville, Tennessee, USA. CD4+ T cells were enriched through magnetic negative selection, after which naive cells were positively selected on CD45RA and the remaining negative fraction served as the memory subset. Blood was obtained by leukapheresis, after which PBMCs were separated by Ficoll-Histopaque density gradient centrifugation and cryopreserved in liquid nitrogen vapor phase. Analytical flow cytometry was used to check the purity and quantity of each magnetically sorted T cell population. Genomic DNA was isolated from every sorted fraction and measured by UV absorbance on a Nanodrop 2000c. A word on this clone: This clone's antigen is unknown. Base qualities are not at hand, and no much larger clone is one base apart. The same CDR3 arises from other DNA sequences in this sample as well.

Using the deep immunoSEQ assay, multiplex PCR amplified TCR CDR3 regions from genomic DNA. For each cell subset, the extracted genomic DNA was distributed evenly across all wells of several immunoSEQ 96-well plates, and each plate served as one replicate. Each replicate PCR for sorted subsets received roughly 0.2 ug genomic DNA, equal to tens of thousands of T cell genomes. The purified libraries were quantified using a Qubit 3.0 fluorometer, sized with a Bioanalyzer 2100, and then quantified again using the KAPA Library Quantification kit. Every immunoSEQ 96-well plate was sequenced on a dedicated single-read 150-cycle Illumina NextSeq 550 flow cell. Per the authors' processing: Because only junctional sequences without quality scores were contained in the immunoSEQ output, filtering matching that applied to full-length reads could not be performed. To assign V/J genes and CDR3, sequences were annotated using PyIR, a Python wrapper for IgBLAST v1.9, with IMGT germline references. Reads were filtered out if the reads had weak V/J assignments (E-value above 1e-6), no CDR3, stop codons, out-of-frame junctions, or ambiguous translated residues. V3J clonotypes were defined by identical inferred V gene, J gene, and CDR3 amino acid sequence. To compute the percentage overlap between repertoires, the number of shared unique clonotypes was divided by the size of the smaller repertoire. RTK rarefaction, the Chao1 estimator, and Recon v2.1 estimates of unobserved clonotypes were used to assess repertoire richness. Generation probabilities were computed with OLGA for all TCRbeta clonotypes obtained by the gDNA method from several donors. Sourced from immuneACCESS, this table was stored by TCRdb with only in-frame sequences that have V and J called. A share of the clones is absent; for the studies checked, an unresolved V gene accounts for under half, and the remainder has no known explanation. Clone size and the V and J calls come from that table; the DNA yielded D and trimming. The sample profile shows about 990,000 clones; about 80% of them were found once. Roughly 0.65% of the sample belongs to the ten largest clones.

V drops 0 bases and J drops 5 bases, leaving 9 bases in between. CDR1 and CDR2 are drawn from the germline V gene: SGHRS, YFSETQ. Spanning cysteine to phenylalanine, the CDR3 consists of 14 amino acids. Here the CDR3 DNA is all that survives: 42 bases in frame from base 1. The material sequenced was memory CD4+ T cells from PBMCs. The cell subset or site label, as the study defines it: CD45RA-negative fraction. The rearrangement combines TRBV5-1 with TRBJ1-5; TRBD1 is possibly the D segment (5 matching bases). The receptor was isolated from a man in his late teens or twenties in good health. Some clones in this sample may be carry-over from other donors' samples. The CDR3 reads as follows: CASSLGGGDQPQHF. Here is the DNA: TGCGCCAGCAGCTTGGGCGGAGGGGATCAGCCCCAGCATTTT.